Following are 20 T cell receptor beta chains from one sample sequenced in a study of shared clonotypes between healthy human individuals. Libraries were prepared by immunoSEQ multiplex PCR; TCRdb keeps only in-frame clonotypes and omits some of them. The table has fewer than 400,000 clones, 74% seen once. Sequencing input: memory CD4+ T cells sorted from blood. Regarding subset: CD45RA-negative fraction. These receptors were taken from a man in his thirties or forties in good health.

The chain recombines TRBV2 with TRBJ1-1, with no clear D. Germline V CDR1 and CDR2: SNHLY, FYNNEI. V was shortened by 7 bases and J by 0 bases, with 9 bases between the two germline ends. There are 13 residues in the CDR3. The CDR3 DNA follows: TGTGCCAGCAAAATCGAGATGAACACTGAAGCTTTCTTT. It yields the protein CASKIEMNTEAFF. Variable domain in full (rest from reference TRBV2 and TRBJ1-1): EPEVTQTPSHQVTQMGQEVILRCVPISNHLYFYWYRQILGQKVEFLVSFYNNEISEKSEIFDDQFSVERPDGSNFTLKIRSTKLEDSAMYFCASKIEMNTEAFFGQGTRLTVV.

This clone was observed a few times. The chain links TRBV18 to TRBJ2-5; D not certain. Germline-derived CDR1 and CDR2 are KGHSH and LQKENI. The V end was cut by 3 bases, the J end by 5 bases, with 13 bases between. The CDR3 totals 14 residues. The CDR3 DNA is TGTGCCAGCTCACCCCCGGTCGACGGGGAGACCCAGTACTTC. This sequence encodes CASSPPVDGETQYF.

The chain links TRBV5-1 to TRBJ1-5; tentatively, D is TRBD1 (5 bases). The V end lost 4 bases, the J end lost 2 bases, and 13 bases lay between the germline ends. The CDR3 is made up of 15 amino acids. Germline V CDR1 and CDR2: SGHRS, YFSETQ. The CDR3 DNA is TGCGCCAGCAGCCCCTCGGCGGGGCGCAATCAGCCCCAGCATTTT. Protein: CASSPSAGRNQPQHF.

The J gene is TRBJ1-4, the V gene TRBV6-5; D gene ambiguous. The CDR3 has 15 amino acids. Germline CDR1 is MNHEY and CDR2 is SVGAGI. Trimming stripped 2 bases from V and 3 bases from J, with 10 bases between. CDR3 nucleotide sequence: TGTGCCAGCAGTTACAGTTCGAGGTCTAATGAAAAACTGTTTTTT. Translation gives CASSYSSRSNEKLFF.

The V gene is TRBV6-6, the J gene TRBJ2-2; TRBD1 agrees at 8 bases. V lost 4 bases to trimming and J lost 5 bases; unmatched junction nucleotides: 3. Germline V gives CDR1 MNHNY, CDR2 SVGAGI (reference sequence). The CDR3 contains 14 residues. This CDR3 is CASSSTGGTGELFF. The CDR3 DNA sequence: TGTGCCAGCAGTTCCACAGGGGGGACCGGGGAGCTGTTTTTT.

This sequence joins TRBV28 and TRBJ1-4, with D unclear. Germline CDR1 MDHEN, CDR2 SYDVKM. Trimming removed 1 base at V and 5 bases at J, with 17 bases between. This CDR3 is built from 17 residues. The CDR3 DNA follows: TGTGCCAGCAGTTTATACGGAAGGCGCGGGGAGAATGAAAAACTGTTTTTT. Amino acids: CASSLYGRRGENEKLFF.

Only one count was recorded for this clone. The J gene is TRBJ2-3, the V gene TRBV14; no clear D gene. V shed 1 base and J shed 4 bases, with 9 bases lying between them. The CDR3 runs 14 residues. The germline gives CDR1 SGHDN, CDR2 FVKESK. The CDR3 nucleotides read TGTGCCAGCAGCCAAGGTCTAAGCTCAGATACGCAGTATTTT. Its protein is CASSQGLSSDTQYF.

The chain carries TRBV9 and TRBJ2-5, with D perhaps TRBD1 (6 bases). This CDR3 spans 16 amino acids. Trimming took off 3 bases at V and 0 bases at J, with 15 bases between the two ends. Germline assignment: CDR1 SGDLS and CDR2 YYNGEE. Here the CDR3 reads CASSALGDTYQETQYF. As DNA, the CDR3 is TGTGCCAGCAGCGCCCTGGGGGACACGTACCAAGAGACCCAGTACTTC.

V usage is TRBV28 and J usage is TRBJ2-2; TRBD2 might be the D (6 bases). CDR3 size: 12 residues. The V and J ends lost 6 bases and 6 bases respectively, with 8 bases between them. The V gene's germline CDR1 is MDHEN and CDR2 SYDVKM. The CDR3 region has the DNA TGTGCCAGCAGGGGGGGTCCCGGGGAGCTGTTTTTT. Protein product: CASRGGPGELFF.

The V and J genes are TRBV5-1 and TRBJ2-3; no definite D call. Germline V lookup: CDR1 SGHRS, CDR2 YFSETQ. Trimming left V 0 bases short and J 2 bases short, with 10 bases between. The CDR3 loop spans 15 amino acids. The CDR3 region has the DNA TGCGCCAGCAGCTTGGACGGTTTCCCCACAGATACGCAGTATTTT. Translation: CASSLDGFPTDTQYF.

The J gene is TRBJ2-7, the V gene TRBV18, with a possible D match to TRBD1 (6 bases). The CDR3 runs 13 residues. CDR1 and CDR2 (germline): KGHSH, LQKENI. With 6 bases removed from V and 0 bases from J, the gap between germline ends came to 9 bases. The CDR3 protein is CASSDSLSYEQYF. CDR3 DNA: TGTGCCAGCTCGGACAGTCTCTCCTACGAGCAGTACTTC.

This clone was seen just once. The genes are TRBV5-4 and TRBJ2-7; D might be TRBD1 or TRBD2, each matching 5 bases. Trimming left V 4 bases short and J 4 bases short, with 15 bases between. The CDR3 sequence is 14 residues long. Germline V CDR1 and CDR2: SGHNT, YYREEE (reference sequence). For the CDR3, the DNA is TGTGCCAGCAGCACTGAAAGGGACGGGTACGAGCAGTACTTC. Amino acids: CASSTERDGYEQYF.

V usage is TRBV28 and J usage is TRBJ2-1; the D is unclear. The V gene lost 4 bases and the J gene lost 2 bases, with 9 bases spanning the gap. Germline values: CDR1 MDHEN, CDR2 SYDVKM. This CDR3 contains 14 residues. For the CDR3, the DNA is TGTGCCAGCAGTTACAATTCTGCCTACAATGAGCAGTTCTTC. Protein product: CASSYNSAYNEQFF. Full variable domain (missing parts from reference TRBV28 and TRBJ2-1): DVKVTQSSRYLVKRTGEKVFLECVQDMDHENMFWYRQDPGLGLRLIYFSYDVKMKEKGDIPEGYSVSREKKERFSLILESASTNQTSMYLCASSYNSAYNEQFFGPGTRLTVL.

The chain links TRBV9 to TRBJ2-2; D perhaps matches TRBD1 (5 bases). V was shortened by 0 bases and J by 5 bases, with 14 bases between the two germline ends. The CDR3 is 16 amino acids. Germline loops: CDR1 SGDLS, CDR2 YYNGEE. The CDR3: CASSVAGLKGTGELFF. For the CDR3, the DNA is TGTGCCAGCAGCGTAGCGGGCCTAAAGGGGACCGGGGAGCTGTTTTTT.

The chain has TRBV5-1 and TRBJ1-4; D is ambiguous. V was pared by 4 bases and J by 7 bases, with 17 bases between. Germline-derived CDR1 and CDR2 are SGHRS and YFSETQ. This CDR3 has 15 amino acids. CDR3 amino acids: CASSRIPESGEKLFF. The CDR3 bases are TGCGCCAGCAGCCGGATCCCGGAGTCGGGTGAAAAACTGTTTTTT.

CDR3 residues: CASRYISWGNGEQFF. Written as DNA, the CDR3 is TGTGCCAGCCGGTATATCTCTTGGGGGAACGGTGAGCAGTTCTTC. The chain is built from TRBV11-2 and TRBJ2-1, with D tentatively TRBD1 or TRBD2 (5 bases each). This CDR3 is 15 amino acids long. V was shortened by 8 bases and J by 9 bases, with 23 bases between the two germline ends. CDR1 is SGHAT and CDR2 is FQNNGV in the germline V gene.

J is TRBJ2-5 and V is TRBV5-4, with TRBD1 matching over 11 bases. The junction had 2 bases not matched to a gene; V was cut back by 0 bases and J by 1 base. Germline values: CDR1 SGHNT, CDR2 YYREEE (reference sequence). CDR3 length: 16 residues. CDR3 sequence reads: CASSLGDRGFQETQYF. The DNA of the CDR3 is TGTGCCAGCAGCTTGGGGGACAGGGGGTTCCAAGAGACCCAGTACTTC.

The rearrangement uses TRBV4-1 and TRBJ1-5, with a weak D call TRBD1 (6 bases). This CDR3 is built from 17 residues. Germline CDR1 and CDR2: MGHRA and YSYEKL. V was clipped by 1 base and J by 1 base, with 14 bases between them. The DNA for the CDR3 is TGCGCCAGCAGCCAAGGAGGGGGGGCTTGGAGCAATCAGCCCCAGCATTTT. Protein: CASSQGGGAWSNQPQHF.

The gene calls are TRBV29-1 and TRBJ1-1; the D is unclear. CDR1 and CDR2 from the germline V gene are SQVTM and ANQGSEA. The CDR3 length is 12 residues. Trimming removed 7 bases from V and 0 bases from J, with 9 bases in between. CDR3 coding DNA: TGCAGCGGGAAGGACGTGAACACTGAAGCTTTCTTT. Amino acid sequence: CSGKDVNTEAFF.

The chain carries TRBV9 and TRBJ1-3, with D possibly being TRBD1 (6 bases). V was pared by 0 bases and J by 4 bases, with 8 bases between. Germline V lookup: CDR1 SGDLS, CDR2 YYNGEE. This CDR3 spans 14 amino acids. The CDR3 loop is CASSVADRGNTIYF. The CDR3 nucleotides are TGTGCCAGCAGCGTAGCCGACAGGGGAAACACCATATATTTT.